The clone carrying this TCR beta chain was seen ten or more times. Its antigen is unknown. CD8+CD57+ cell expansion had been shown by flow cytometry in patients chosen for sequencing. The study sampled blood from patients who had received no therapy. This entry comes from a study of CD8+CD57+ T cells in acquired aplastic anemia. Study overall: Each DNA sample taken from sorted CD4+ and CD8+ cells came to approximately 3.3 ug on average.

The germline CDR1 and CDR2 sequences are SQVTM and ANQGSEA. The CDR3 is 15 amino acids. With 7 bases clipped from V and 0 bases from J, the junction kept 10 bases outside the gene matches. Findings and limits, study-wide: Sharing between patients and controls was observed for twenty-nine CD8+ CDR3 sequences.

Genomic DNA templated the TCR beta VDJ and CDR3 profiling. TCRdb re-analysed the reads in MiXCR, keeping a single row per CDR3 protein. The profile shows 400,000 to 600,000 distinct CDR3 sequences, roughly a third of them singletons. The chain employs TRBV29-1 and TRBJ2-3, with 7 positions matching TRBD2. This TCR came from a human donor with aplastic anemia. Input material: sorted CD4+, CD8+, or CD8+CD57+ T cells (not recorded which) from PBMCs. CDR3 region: CSGILLAASTDTQYF. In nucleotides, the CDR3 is TGCAGCGGAATCCTCCTAGCGGCTAGCACAGATACGCAGTATTTT.